This T cell receptor beta chain is from a study of early T cells in non-severe SARS-CoV-2 infection (dated by TCRdb to the early 2020s). Looking at the study overall: Because TCR sequencing was done on bulk RNA from unsorted whole blood, the alpha and beta chains could not be paired.

From the cysteine up to the phenylalanine, the CDR3 has a length of 12 residues. Only the CDR3 DNA is retained, 36 bases long and in frame from the first base. The germline V gene gives CDR1 as SQVTM and CDR2 as ANQGSEA. The germline V and J ends show losses of 4 bases and 5 bases respectively, and no gene match explains 3 bases of the junction. What the authors observed across the whole study: VDJdb matching was skewed toward anti-spike CD8 responses and likely underestimated virus-specific expansions by missing private and CD4 specificities.

The library was produced with 5' RACE. Sequencer: NextSeq 500. Unique molecular identifiers were attached to individual cDNA molecules in the TCR library protocol so that sequencing error and PCR bias could be corrected. TCR alpha and beta chains were both sequenced, and the abundances of alpha and beta sequences in each sample were closely correlated with each other. The paper's processing steps were these. Decombinator V4 was used to annotate TCR sequences for V gene, J gene and CDR3. Expanded TCRs were defined as changing significantly between any two time points under a Poisson model with p below 0.0001. Abundances of TCRs were expressed as counts per million after normalisation to the total number of TCRs sequenced in each sample. MAIT TCRs were defined by TRAV1-2 paired with TRAJ12, TRAJ20 or TRAJ33, and iNKT TCRs by TRAV10 paired with TRAJ18. VDJdb, accessed 1 November 2021, was searched for CMV, EBV and SARS-CoV-2 annotated TCRs, with TCRs annotated for multiple antigens excluded. The raw public data were reprocessed by TCRdb itself: fastp quality trimming at Q25, MiXCR clonotype calling, in-frame beta chains only. Each CDR3 protein appears once, grouped with its most common genes and DNA. The V and J calls follow TCRdb's processing rather than the paper's. This sample has about 61,000 distinct CDR3 sequences in its table, and 9.5% to 14% of those were observed once. About 1.5% of the sample lies in the top ten.

The study was a case-control design nested within a healthcare worker cohort in London, UK, with weekly nasopharyngeal swab PCR tests and blood sampling. Healthcare workers were recruited during the week of the UK lockdown, between 23 and 31 March 2020, and followed weekly for up to 16 weeks. Ten or more counts support this clonotype. This receptor's antigen is unknown. No per-base quality is available; no much larger clone lies one base away. The sequence joins TRBV29-1 to TRBJ2-5; 8 of the junction bases match TRBD1. Sequencing was carried out using whole blood. This clonotype was obtained from an adult who was a healthcare worker with PCR-confirmed SARS-CoV-2 infection or an uninfected control (not recorded which). CDR3 sequence: CSVAGGRETQYF. The nucleotide sequence reads as follows: TGCAGCGTTGCAGGGGGCCGGGAGACCCAGTACTTC.